This entry describes one T cell receptor beta chain. This sample is part of a study of T cells expressing NK-cell markers. CDR1 and CDR2 (germline): DFQATT, SNEGSKA (reference sequence). This CDR3 comprises 16 residues. What made the TCR beta cDNA was 5'RACE template switching with UMIs. No DNA is given; TCRdb re-called the 5' RACE reads and lists each CDR3 protein once. The sample's table shows 350,000 to 450,000 distinct CDR3 sequences. Sequencing used blood T cells: a sorted CD56 or NKG2C T cell subset, CD4+ or CD8+ T cells, or bulk PBMC T cells (not recorded which). The V call is TRBV20-1, the J call TRBJ2-3; TCRdb names TRBD2, which stays unverified in the absence of DNA. The sequence derives from a man between 18 and 69 years old in good health. CDR3 sequence: CSASPLAGGPADTQYF.